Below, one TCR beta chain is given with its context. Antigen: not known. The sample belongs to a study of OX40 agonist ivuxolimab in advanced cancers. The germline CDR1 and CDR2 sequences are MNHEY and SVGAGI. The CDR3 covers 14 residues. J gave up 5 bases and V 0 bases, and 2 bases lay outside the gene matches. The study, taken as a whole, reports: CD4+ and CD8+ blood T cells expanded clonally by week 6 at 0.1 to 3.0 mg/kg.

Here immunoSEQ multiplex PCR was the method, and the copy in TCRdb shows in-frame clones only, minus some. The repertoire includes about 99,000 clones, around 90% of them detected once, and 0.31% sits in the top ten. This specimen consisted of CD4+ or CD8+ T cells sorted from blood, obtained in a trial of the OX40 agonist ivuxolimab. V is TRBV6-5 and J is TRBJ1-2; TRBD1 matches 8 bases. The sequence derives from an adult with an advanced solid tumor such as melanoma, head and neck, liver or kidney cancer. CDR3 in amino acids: CASSYSDRVYGYTF. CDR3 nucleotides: TGTGCCAGCAGTTACTCGGACAGGGTGTATGGCTACACCTTC.